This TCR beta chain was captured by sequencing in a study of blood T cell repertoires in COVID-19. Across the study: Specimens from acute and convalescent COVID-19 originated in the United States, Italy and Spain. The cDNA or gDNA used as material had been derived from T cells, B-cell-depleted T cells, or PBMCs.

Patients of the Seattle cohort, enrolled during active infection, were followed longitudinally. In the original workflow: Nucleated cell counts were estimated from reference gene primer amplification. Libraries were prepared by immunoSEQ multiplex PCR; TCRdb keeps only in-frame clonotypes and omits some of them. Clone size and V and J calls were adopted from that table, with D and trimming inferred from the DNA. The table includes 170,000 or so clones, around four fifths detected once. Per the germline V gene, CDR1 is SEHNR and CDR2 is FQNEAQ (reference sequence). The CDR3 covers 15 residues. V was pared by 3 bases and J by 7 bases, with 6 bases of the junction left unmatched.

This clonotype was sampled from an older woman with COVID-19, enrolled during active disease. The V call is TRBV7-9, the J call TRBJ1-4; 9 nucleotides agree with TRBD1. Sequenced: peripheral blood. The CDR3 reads CASSLRTGVFEKLFF. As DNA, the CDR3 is TGTGCCAGCAGCTTGCGGACAGGGGTTTTTGAAAAACTGTTTTTT.